The 20 T cell receptor beta chains below come from one sample, sequenced in a study of shared clonotypes between healthy human individuals. Assay used: immunoSEQ multiplex PCR; TCRdb lists only in-frame clones, some missing. In the table there are under 850,000 clones, over 60% of which are singletons. The source material was memory CD4+ T cells sorted from blood. The subset here: CD45RA-negative fraction. These receptors were obtained from a young woman in good health.

The CDR3 bases are TGCGCCAGCACGGGTCGGGAGTCCTTGAATGAGCAGTTCTTC. This encodes CASTGRESLNEQFF. This chain joins TRBV5-1 and TRBJ2-1; weak D call: TRBD2 (6 bases). The germline V and J ends were trimmed by 6 bases and 7 bases, with 17 bases remaining between them. Germline CDR1 is SGHRS and CDR2 is YFSETQ. This CDR3 spans 14 amino acids.

This chain links TRBV14 with TRBJ2-5; tentatively, D is TRBD1 or TRBD2 (6 bases each). TRBJ2-7 explains the end of the DNA better; the J call may be wrong. This CDR3 contains 17 residues. CDR1 is SGHDN and CDR2 is FVKESK in the germline V gene. The CDR3 nucleotides are TGTGCCAGCAGCCAAGATCCCGGGAGAAGGACAGTATACGAGCAGTACTTC. Amino acids: CASSQDPGRRTVYEQYF.

CDR3: CASSDWGQGNMQYF. CDR3 coding DNA: TGTGCCAGCTCAGATTGGGGACAGGGGAACATGCAGTACTTC. The chain has TRBV18 and TRBJ2-7; 10 positions match TRBD1. CDR1 is KGHSH and CDR2 is LQKENI in the germline V gene. The CDR3 loop spans 14 amino acids. V shed 5 bases and J 9 bases; nucleotides not matched to a gene: 10.

In regard to this clone: This could be a read error, since a much larger clone is one nucleotide away. The same CDR3 arises from other DNA sequences in this sample as well. The chain has TRBV7-9 and TRBJ2-7, with 7 bases fitting TRBD2. J lost 1 base, V lost 5 bases, and 5 bases had no gene match. This CDR3 has 14 residues. Looked up from germline, CDR1 is SEHNR and CDR2 is FQNEAQ (reference sequence). The CDR3 sequence: CASSPQRDSYEQYF. The CDR3, as DNA: TGTGCCAGCAGCCCACAGCGGGATTCCTACGAGCAGTACTTC.

This clone was observed once. This chain uses TRBV7-9 with TRBJ1-1; D is unclear. In germline, CDR1 is SEHNR, CDR2 FQNEAQ (reference sequence). The CDR3 runs 12 residues. Trimming cost V 6 bases and J 7 bases, with 12 bases left between them. Written as DNA, the CDR3 is TGTGCCAGCAGGCCTGACAAGGTTGAAGCTTTCTTT. As protein: CASRPDKVEAFF.

This chain connects TRBV6-1 to TRBJ2-5, with no clear D. With 3 bases removed from V and 5 bases from J, the gap between germline ends came to 7 bases. Per germline, CDR1 MNHNS and CDR2 SASEGT. This CDR3 is built from 12 residues. For the CDR3, the DNA is TGTGCCAGCAGTGAGGGGTATGAGACCCAGTACTTC. This gives the protein CASSEGYETQYF.

The chain has TRBV9 and TRBJ2-5; 11 nucleotides line up with TRBD2. Trimming cost V 0 bases and J 7 bases; bases outside gene matches: 11. This CDR3 comprises 17 residues. In germline, CDR1 is SGDLS, CDR2 YYNGEE. In DNA, the CDR3 is TGTGCCAGCAGCGTAGCTGAACTAGCGGGAGCAGGGGGGACCCAGTACTTC. Translating it yields CASSVAELAGAGGTQYF. The full variable domain, completed using reference TRBV9 and TRBJ2-5, is DSGVTQTPKHLITATGQRVTLRCSPRSGDLSVYWYQQSLDQGLQFLIQYYNGEERAKGNILERFSAQQFPDLHSELNLSSLELGDSALYFCASSVAELAGAGGTQYFGPGTRLLVL.

As to this clone: This same CDR3 is encoded by further DNA sequences in the sample. V gene TRBV5-1 combines with J gene TRBJ2-1, with 13 nucleotides matching TRBD2. The CDR3 contains 15 residues. Germline loops: CDR1 SGHRS, CDR2 YFSETQ. V lost 4 bases to trimming and J lost 7 bases; unmatched junction nucleotides: 5. This chain's CDR3 is CASSELAGGPNEQFF. CDR3 coding DNA: TGCGCCAGCAGCGAACTAGCGGGAGGGCCGAATGAGCAGTTCTTC.

This clone was detected once. The chain uses TRBV18 and TRBJ2-7; D might be TRBD2 (6 bases). The CDR3 spans 15 residues. Germline CDR1 is KGHSH and CDR2 is LQKENI. V lost 3 bases and J lost 0, with 12 bases in between. The CDR3 DNA is TGTGCCAGCTCACCTAGCGGCCACAGCTCCTACGAGCAGTACTTC. The encoded protein is CASSPSGHSSYEQYF. Using reference TRBV18 and TRBJ2-7 for the parts outside the CDR3, the full variable domain is NAGVMQNPRHLVRRRGQEARLRCSPMKGHSHVYWYRQLPEEGLKFMVYLQKENIIDESGMPKERFSAEFPKEGPSILRIQQVVRGDSAAYFCASSPSGHSSYEQYFGPGTRLTVT.

Only one count was recorded for this clone. DNA for the CDR3: TGCGCCAGCAGCTCACCCGGGACAGAAAACTATGGCTACACCTTC. Residues: CASSSPGTENYGYTF. V usage is TRBV5-1 and J usage is TRBJ1-2; 7 positions match TRBD1. This CDR3 contains 15 residues. Germline assignment: CDR1 SGHRS and CDR2 YFSETQ. J was trimmed by 2 bases and V by 3 bases; bases with no gene match: 7.

In regard to this clone: In the same sample, other DNA sequences code for this CDR3. The chain joins TRBV4-1 to TRBJ1-5; D gene uncertain. The germline V and J ends were trimmed by 0 bases and 5 bases, with 11 bases remaining between them. The germline V gene has CDR1 MGHRA and CDR2 YSYEKL. This CDR3 comprises 15 residues. CDR3 bases: TGCGCCAGCAGCCAAGATTTGTGGGAGGATCAGCCCCAGCATTTT. Protein product: CASSQDLWEDQPQHF.

At least ten counts were recorded for this clone. V usage is TRBV27 and J usage is TRBJ1-2; the match to TRBD1 covers 8 bases. The germline V gene has CDR1 MNHEY and CDR2 SMNVEV (reference sequence). J gave up 1 base and V 7 bases, and 8 bases lay outside the gene matches. The CDR3 spans 15 residues. CDR3 in amino acids: CASTKDRANNYGYTF. The CDR3 region has the DNA TGTGCCAGCACCAAGGACAGGGCTAATAACTATGGCTACACCTTC.

The gene calls are TRBV5-6 and TRBJ1-1; D possibly corresponds to TRBD1 (6 bases). V shed 3 bases and J shed 4 bases, with 13 bases lying between them. The germline V gene has CDR1 SGHDT and CDR2 YYEEEE. The CDR3 runs to 14 residues. The CDR3 loop is CASSWGQGVTEAFF. CDR3 in DNA: TGTGCCAGCAGCTGGGGGCAGGGAGTCACTGAAGCTTTCTTT.

On this clone itself: An end of the junction differs from the germline gene, which may be a read error. V is TRBV9 and J is TRBJ1-2; D is possibly TRBD1 (6 bases). The CDR3 length is 13 residues. Germline V lookup: CDR1 SGDLS, CDR2 YYNGEE. The CDR3 is CASSGHYRDRTHF. The CDR3 coding sequence is TGTGCCAGCAGCGGACACTACAGGGACCGCACCCACTTC.

This clone came up a few times. CDR3 in amino acids: CASSRDYLATDTQYF. CDR3 DNA: TGTGCCAGCAGTCGGGACTACCTAGCCACAGATACGCAGTATTTT. The V call is TRBV11-2, the J call TRBJ2-3; 7 bases are shared with TRBD2. This CDR3 contains 15 residues. Germline V gene data show CDR1 as SGHAT and CDR2 as FQNNGV. The junction had 8 bases not matched to a gene; V was cut back by 6 bases and J by 2 bases.

The chain employs TRBV13 and TRBJ1-1; no reliable D call. Germline V gives CDR1 PRHDT, CDR2 FYEKMQ (reference sequence). The CDR3 contains 13 residues. V was trimmed by 3 bases and J by 9 bases, leaving 14 bases between them. CDR3 DNA sequence: TGTGCCAGCAGCTTGCGGGGTTGGCTTCAAGCTTTCTTT. It yields the protein CASSLRGWLQAFF.

The rearrangement links TRBV27 to TRBJ2-5; TRBD2 agrees at 11 bases. The CDR3 is 16 amino acids. Looked up from germline, CDR1 is MNHEY and CDR2 is SMNVEV (reference sequence). V trimming: 6 bases; J trimming: 1 base; junction bases outside the gene matches: 7. DNA for the CDR3: TGTGCCAGCAGGACTAGCGGGACCACATTCCAAGAGACCCAGTACTTC. Translating it yields CASRTSGTTFQETQYF.

This clone showed up many times. This sequence joins TRBV27 and TRBJ2-5; TRBD1 aligns across 12 bases. The V gene end was trimmed by 8 bases and the J gene end by 5 bases; junction bases not matched to a gene: 9. CDR3 size: 15 residues. CDR1 MNHEY and CDR2 SMNVEV come from the germline V gene (reference sequence). The CDR3 spells CASHEGTGGSETQYF. The CDR3 coding sequence is TGTGCCAGCCATGAGGGGACAGGGGGCTCGGAGACCCAGTACTTC.

This clone showed up just a few times. This specimen includes other DNA sequences encoding the same CDR3. The V call is TRBV18, the J call TRBJ2-7; TRBD2 matches at 7 bases. With 4 bases clipped from V and 3 bases from J, the junction kept 3 bases outside the gene matches. Germline CDR1 and CDR2: KGHSH and LQKENI. CDR3 length: 13 residues. The CDR3 loop is CASSRGSGYEQYF. CDR3 in DNA: TGTGCCAGCTCACGCGGGAGTGGCTACGAGCAGTACTTC.

This clone has just a few counts. V usage is TRBV7-9 and J usage is TRBJ2-5; D remains unclear. V dropped 4 bases and J dropped 7 bases, with 10 bases sitting between them. The CDR3 is 12 amino acids. Germline V lookup: CDR1 SEHNR, CDR2 FQNEAQ (reference sequence). Written as DNA, the CDR3 is TGTGCCAGCAGCTCCGGAGTTGGGACCCAGTACTTC. It encodes CASSSGVGTQYF.